This T cell receptor beta chain derives from a study of a mutant IDH1 vaccine in newly diagnosed glioma. Background on the study: First vaccine doses came 4-6 weeks after radiotherapy alone, or with temozolomide cycles. Radiotherapy, temozolomide, or both had been given previously, and both were given to most. Treated patients, about 60% male and roughly 40% female, averaged about 40 years of age.

The CDR3 has 15 residues. Looked up from germline, CDR1 is LNHDA and CDR2 is SQIVND (reference sequence). V was trimmed by 2 bases and J by 6 bases, leaving 17 bases between them. Time point denoted: week 5, during vaccination. Vaccination used 300 ug of mutant IDH1 20-mer peptide per dose, with topical imiquimod. Patients carried new grade 3 or 4 IDH1-mutant astrocytomas lacking nuclear ATRX. On this clone itself: Its antigen is not known.

Sequenced by immunoSEQ multiplex PCR; TCRdb stores in-frame clones only, minus some. This sample carries about 26,000 clones, more than 60% of them seen once, and the ten largest clones take roughly 7%. The source was PBMCs, collected from a glioma patient whose treatment included an IDH1 peptide vaccine. V gene TRBV19 combines with J gene TRBJ2-7; TRBD1 or TRBD2 may be the D gene (5 bases each). The receptor was derived from a man aged 35-49 years with glioma. Some clones in this sample may be carry-over from other donors' samples. The CDR3 DNA follows: TGTGCCAGTAGTATAAGAACAGGTGGCGGGTTCGAGCAGTACTTC. It is translated as CASSIRTGGGFEQYF.